These 14 T cell receptor beta chains were sequenced from one sample in a study of blood T cell repertoires in COVID-19. Clones were read by immunoSEQ multiplex PCR, and TCRdb kept only the in-frame ones, dropping some. Among some 150,000 clones listed, 80% to 90% were seen once. Specimen: peripheral blood. The receptor source for this set is a woman between 65 and 79 years old with acute or convalescent COVID-19.

This chain connects TRBV7-6 to TRBJ2-1; TRBD1 aligns across 9 bases. The junction had 3 bases not matched to a gene; V was cut back by 5 bases and J by 10 bases. The germline V gene encodes CDR1 SGHVS and CDR2 FNYEAQ. The CDR3 runs 12 residues. CDR3 sequence: CASSLGTGEQFF. CDR3 nucleotide sequence: TGTGCCAGCAGCCTTGGGACAGGGGAGCAGTTCTTC.

This rearrangement joins TRBV5-1 to TRBJ1-1; no clear D. Germline CDR1 reads SGHRS; CDR2 reads YFSETQ. The CDR3 spans 13 residues. Deletions cut 2 bases from V and 3 bases from J, with 8 bases between. The CDR3 loop reads CASSFPPDTEAFF. The CDR3 bases are TGCGCCAGCAGCTTTCCGCCAGACACTGAAGCTTTCTTT.

The CDR3 DNA sequence: TGTGCCAGCAGTTACTCAGTAGCGGGGGGGCTTTTTGAGCAGTTCTTC. This encodes CASSYSVAGGLFEQFF. The chain uses TRBV6-5 and TRBJ2-1; 11 bases agree with TRBD2. Germline V lookup: CDR1 MNHEY, CDR2 SVGAGI. This CDR3 is built from 16 residues. The J segment lost 9 bases and the V segment lost 0 bases, leaving 7 bases of the junction unmatched.

The CDR3 spells CASTPRGGGLYYGYTF. CDR3 coding DNA: TGTGCCAGCACGCCGAGAGGGGGGGGACTCTACTATGGCTACACCTTC. The V and J genes are TRBV2 and TRBJ1-2; D is perhaps TRBD1 (6 bases). The CDR3 runs to 16 residues. Germline V gene sequence: CDR1 SNHLY, CDR2 FYNNEI. The V gene lost 7 bases and the J gene lost 3 bases, with 21 bases spanning the gap. Full variable domain (rest looked up from reference TRBV2 and TRBJ1-2): EPEVTQTPSHQVTQMGQEVILRCVPISNHLYFYWYRQILGQKVEFLVSFYNNEISEKSEIFDDQFSVERPDGSNFTLKIRSTKLEDSAMYFCASTPRGGGLYYGYTFGSGTRLTVV.

The chain recombines TRBV4-1 with TRBJ1-6, with D perhaps matching TRBD1 (5 bases). CDR3 length: 16 amino acids. From germline, CDR1 is MGHRA and CDR2 YSYEKL. The V and J ends lost 3 bases and 7 bases respectively, with 16 bases between them. The CDR3 sequence is CASSQGVPGGNSPLHF. As DNA, the CDR3 is TGCGCCAGCAGCCAGGGGGTCCCGGGGGGGAATTCACCCCTCCACTTT.

The rearrangement uses TRBV19 and TRBJ2-6; 8 nucleotides match TRBD1. The CDR3 sequence is 17 residues long. Germline V gives CDR1 LNHDA, CDR2 SQIVND (reference sequence). The V gene end was trimmed by 8 bases and the J gene end by 2 bases; junction bases not matched to a gene: 11. CDR3 residues: CASFGGRGQPGANVLTF. In DNA form, the CDR3 reads TGTGCCAGTTTCGGGGGCAGGGGGCAGCCTGGGGCCAACGTCCTGACTTTC.

The chain has TRBV7-9 and TRBJ1-4; TRBD1 might be the D (5 bases). The CDR3 is 15 amino acids. With 0 bases removed from V and 2 bases from J, the gap between germline ends came to 7 bases. CDR1 and CDR2 (germline): SEHNR, FQNEAQ (reference sequence). The CDR3 spells CASSLAGTTNEKLFF. DNA of the CDR3: TGTGCCAGCAGCTTAGCCGGGACTACTAATGAAAAACTGTTTTTT.

V gene TRBV5-8 combines with J gene TRBJ1-1; no clear D gene. CDR1 SGHTS and CDR2 YDEGEE come from the germline V gene. V was trimmed by 3 bases and J by 5 bases, leaving 8 bases between them. There are 12 residues in the CDR3. CDR3 amino acids: CASSSRRTEAFF. Here the CDR3 DNA reads TGTGCCAGCAGCTCCCGGAGGACTGAAGCTTTCTTT.

The chain carries TRBV27 and TRBJ1-2; 7 bases agree with TRBD1. The CDR3 is 12 amino acids. The ends lost 3 bases at V and 8 bases at J; junction bases unmatched: 3. Germline V gene data show CDR1 as MNHEY and CDR2 as SMNVEV (reference sequence). The CDR3 sequence is CASSFSGGGYTF. The CDR3 DNA is TGTGCCAGCAGTTTCTCAGGGGGAGGCTACACCTTC.

This chain connects TRBV27 to TRBJ2-3; D remains ambiguous. Germline loops: CDR1 MNHEY, CDR2 SMNVEV (reference sequence). The CDR3 has 16 amino acids. V lost 4 bases, J lost 0 bases, and 14 bases lay in between. As DNA, the CDR3 is TGTGCCAGCAGTTCCATCAAGTCTACTAGCACAGATACGCAGTATTTT. It yields the protein CASSSIKSTSTDTQYF.

This clone was observed a single time. V and J are TRBV7-6 and TRBJ2-3, with D possibly being TRBD1 (6 bases). V was pared by 5 bases and J by 3 bases, with 12 bases between. The CDR3 totals 14 residues. Germline assignment: CDR1 SGHVS and CDR2 FNYEAQ. CDR3 DNA: TGTGCCAGCAGCCGTGACACAGGGACAGATACGCAGTATTTT. It translates to CASSRDTGTDTQYF.

The chain recombines TRBV7-2 with TRBJ1-5, with D perhaps matching TRBD1 (5 bases). V was trimmed by 6 bases and J by 1 base, leaving 13 bases between them. The CDR3 totals 15 residues. Germline CDR1 reads SGHTA; CDR2 reads FQGNSA. DNA for the CDR3: TGTGCCAGCAGTCCCGGGGGAGTGAGCAATCAGCCCCAGCATTTT. This translates into CASSPGGVSNQPQHF.

The rearrangement joins TRBV2 to TRBJ2-7; TRBD2 matches 7 bases. With 6 bases clipped from V and 6 bases from J, the junction kept 8 bases outside the gene matches. The germline CDR1 and CDR2 sequences are SNHLY and FYNNEI. The CDR3 length is 13 residues. The CDR3 here is CASRTLGEGEQYV. In DNA form, the CDR3 reads TGTGCCAGCAGGACCTTGGGGGAGGGCGAGCAGTACGTC.

The chain recombines TRBV9 with TRBJ1-2, with a weak D call TRBD1 (5 bases). Germline CDR1 SGDLS, CDR2 YYNGEE. CDR3 size: 12 residues. Trimming shortened V by 0 bases and J by 9 bases, and 9 bases separated the two germline ends. CDR3 amino acids: CASSVGRGSYTF. The CDR3 DNA reads TGTGCCAGCAGCGTAGGGCGGGGGAGCTACACCTTC.